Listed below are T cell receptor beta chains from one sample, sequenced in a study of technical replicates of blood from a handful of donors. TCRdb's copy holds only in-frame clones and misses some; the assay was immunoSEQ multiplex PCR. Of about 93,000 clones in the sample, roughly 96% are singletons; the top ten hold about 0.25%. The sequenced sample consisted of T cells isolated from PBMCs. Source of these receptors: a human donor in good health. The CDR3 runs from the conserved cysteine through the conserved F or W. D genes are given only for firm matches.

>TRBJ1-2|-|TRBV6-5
TGTGCCAGCAGTGAGACAGTCATTATTGGAGGCTACACCTTC
CASSETVIIGGYTF
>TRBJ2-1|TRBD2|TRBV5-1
TGCGCCAGCAGCTTGGATGGCGGGAGGGCCAATGAGCAGTTCTTC
CASSLDGGRANEQFF
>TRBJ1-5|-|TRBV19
TGTGCCAGTAGTATGATTGGGGGCAGGTCTCAGCCCCAGCATTTT
CASSMIGGRSQPQHF
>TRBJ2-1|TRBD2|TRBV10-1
TGCGCCAGCAGTGACTGGACTAGTAACAATGAGCAGTTCTTC
CASSDWTSNNEQFF
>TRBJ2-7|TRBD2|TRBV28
TGTGCCAGCAGTTCCCACCTCTTACTGAGCGCGGGGGGGGCGGGAGAGCAGTACTTC
CASSSHLLLSAGGAGEQYF
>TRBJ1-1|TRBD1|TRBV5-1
TGCGCCAGCAGGCCCGGGACAGGGGGGATGAACACTGAAGCTTTCTTT
CASRPGTGGMNTEAFF
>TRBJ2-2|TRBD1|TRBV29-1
TGCAGCGCGGGACAGGGCTACACCGGGGAGCTGTTTTTT
CSAGQGYTGELFF
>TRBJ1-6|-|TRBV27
TGTGCCAGCAGTTTATCCGGGGGTCCACCCCTCCACTTT
CASSLSGGPPLHF
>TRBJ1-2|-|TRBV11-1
TGTGCCAGCAGCTTAGTCCCCTCGCGGGGCTACACCTTC
CASSLVPSRGYTF
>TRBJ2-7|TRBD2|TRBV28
TGTGCCAGCAGTCCCCCGACTAGCGGGGCCTACGAGCAGTACTTC
CASSPPTSGAYEQYF
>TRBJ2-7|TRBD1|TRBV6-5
TGTGCCAGCAGTTACTCGATACAGGGGCGATCCTACGAGCAGTACTTC
CASSYSIQGRSYEQYF
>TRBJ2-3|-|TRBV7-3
TGTGCCAGCAGCTTAACCGTCGGGGTCGGCACAGATACGCAGTATTTT
CASSLTVGVGTDTQYF
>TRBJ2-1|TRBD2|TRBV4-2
TGTGCCAGCAGCCAAGGGCGGGAGGGCCTACACAATGAGCAGTTCTTC
CASSQGREGLHNEQFF
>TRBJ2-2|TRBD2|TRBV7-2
TGTGCCAGCAGCTCCGGGGGGGCCTGGGCCGGGGAGCTGTTTTTT
CASSSGGAWAGELFF
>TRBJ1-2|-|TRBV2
TGTGCCAGCAGAGAGACAACTAACTATGGCTACACCTTC
CASRETTNYGYTF
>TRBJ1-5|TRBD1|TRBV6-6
TGTGCCAGCACGGAACAGGGGGTGAATCAGCCCCAGCATTTT
CASTEQGVNQPQHF
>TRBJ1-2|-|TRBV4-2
TGTGCCAGCAGCCTTCAGGATGATTTATATCGCTATGGCTACACCTTC
CASSLQDDLYRYGYTF
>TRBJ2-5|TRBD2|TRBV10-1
TGCGCCAGCAGTCCAGCGGGAGTAATGGAGACCCAGTACTTC
CASSPAGVMETQYF
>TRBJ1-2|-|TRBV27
TGTGCCAGCACAGGGGCAGGGGTGAGTGGCTACACCTTC
CASTGAGVSGYTF
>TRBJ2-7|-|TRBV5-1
TGCGCCAGCAGCTTGGGGGGGACGGAGGGTAACGAGCAGTACTTC
CASSLGGTEGNEQYF
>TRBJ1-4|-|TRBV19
TGTGCCAGTAGTATGATCGGTGTCCGGGAAAAACTGTTTTTT
CASSMIGVREKLFF
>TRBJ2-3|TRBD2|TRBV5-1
TGCGCCAGCAGCTTGAGGGTGCGGGAGCGCACAGATACGCAGTATTTT
CASSLRVRERTDTQYF
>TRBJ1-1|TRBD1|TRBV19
TGTGCCAGTAGTATACCAGGGGGCTGGGACACTGAAGCTTTCTTT
CASSIPGGWDTEAFF
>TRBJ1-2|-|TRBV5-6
TGTGCCAGCAGCTTGCGGGCGGGGGTAATAAGCCATGGCTACACCTTC
CASSLRAGVISHGYTF
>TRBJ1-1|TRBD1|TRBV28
TGTGCCAGCAGTTTATTTGCGACAGGGGCCACTGAAGCTTTCTTT
CASSLFATGATEAFF
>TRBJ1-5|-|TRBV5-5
TGTGCCAGCAGCTCAAGACCTATAACAGGGATTGGTCAGCCCCAGCATTTT
CASSSRPITGIGQPQHF
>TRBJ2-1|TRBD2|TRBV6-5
TGTGCCAGCAGTTACGACGGGAGGGCCACCTTTGAGCAGTTCTTC
CASSYDGRATFEQFF
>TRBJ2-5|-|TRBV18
TGTGCCAGCTCCCCCGTTGACGGCGGGCAAGAGACCCAGTACTTC
CASSPVDGGQETQYF
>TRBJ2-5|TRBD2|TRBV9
TGTGCCAGCAGCGTAGGGACTAGCGGGGCCGGGACCCAGTACTTC
CASSVGTSGAGTQYF
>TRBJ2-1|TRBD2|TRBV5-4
TGTGCCAGCAGCTCGGGGACTAGCGGGAGAGGGGGTGAGCAGTTCTTC
CASSSGTSGRGGEQFF
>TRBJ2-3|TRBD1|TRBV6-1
TGTGCCAGCAGTGCAGGGGGCGGCACAGATACGCAGTATTTT
CASSAGGGTDTQYF
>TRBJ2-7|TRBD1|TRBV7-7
TGTGCCAGCAGCCCAGGGACAGGGGGGAGCTCCTACGAGCAGTACTTC
CASSPGTGGSSYEQYF